This T cell receptor beta chain was identified in a study of blood T cells in healthy people across ages. Germline V gene data show CDR1 as LGHDT and CDR2 as YNNKEL (reference sequence). Trimming removed 0 bases at V and 2 bases at J, with 16 bases between. This CDR3 has 17 residues. This clonotype appeared a few times. PCR was performed a second time for roughly 7 to 11 cycles using a sample-barcoded 5' primer and a J-beta primer mix. TCRdb redid the calling of the 5' RACE reads with MiXCR, one entry per CDR3 protein. The table shows around 1,000,000 distinct CDR3 sequences, with approximately 25% occurring only once. These same data were also listed under a study on T cells of mothers and their children.

This chain joins TRBV3-1 and TRBJ1-2; D is ambiguous. The TCR originated in a girl aged 2 to 10 in good health. The sample comprised blood. Here the CDR3 DNA reads TGTGCCAGCAGCCAAGATTATTTGCGTGGCACGAACTATGGCTACACCTTC. It specifies CASSQDYLRGTNYGYTF.